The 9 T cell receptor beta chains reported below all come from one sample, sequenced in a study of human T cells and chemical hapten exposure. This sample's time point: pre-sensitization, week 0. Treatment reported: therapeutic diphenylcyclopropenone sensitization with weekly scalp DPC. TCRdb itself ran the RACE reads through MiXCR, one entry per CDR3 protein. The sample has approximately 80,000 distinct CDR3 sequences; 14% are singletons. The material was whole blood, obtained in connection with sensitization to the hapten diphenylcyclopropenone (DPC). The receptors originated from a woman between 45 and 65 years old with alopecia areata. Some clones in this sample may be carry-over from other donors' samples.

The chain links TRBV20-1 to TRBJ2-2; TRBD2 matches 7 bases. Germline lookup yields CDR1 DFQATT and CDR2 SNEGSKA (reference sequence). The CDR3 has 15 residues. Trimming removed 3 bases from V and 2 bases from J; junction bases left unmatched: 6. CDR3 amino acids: CSARVQRDNTGELFF. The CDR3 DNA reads TGCAGTGCTAGGGTACAGCGGGATAACACCGGGGAGCTGTTTTTT.

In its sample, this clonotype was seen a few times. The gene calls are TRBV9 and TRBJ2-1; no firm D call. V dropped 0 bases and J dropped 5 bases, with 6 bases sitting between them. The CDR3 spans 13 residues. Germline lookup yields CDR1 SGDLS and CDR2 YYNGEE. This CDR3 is CASSVDSNNEQFF. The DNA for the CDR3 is TGTGCCAGCAGCGTAGATTCGAACAATGAGCAGTTCTTC.

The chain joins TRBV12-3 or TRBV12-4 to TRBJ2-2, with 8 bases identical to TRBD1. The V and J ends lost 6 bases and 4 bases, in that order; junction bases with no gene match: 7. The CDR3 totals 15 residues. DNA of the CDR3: TGTGCCAGCAGGGGCGGACAGGGAATCACCGGGGAGCTGTTTTTT. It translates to CASRGGQGITGELFF.

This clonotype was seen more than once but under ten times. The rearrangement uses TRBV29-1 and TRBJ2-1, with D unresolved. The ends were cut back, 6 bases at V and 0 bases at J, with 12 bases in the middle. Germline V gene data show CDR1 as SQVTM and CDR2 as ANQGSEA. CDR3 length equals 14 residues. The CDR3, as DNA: TGCAGCGTCAAAGTTGGGATCTCCTACAATGAGCAGTTCTTC. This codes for CSVKVGISYNEQFF.

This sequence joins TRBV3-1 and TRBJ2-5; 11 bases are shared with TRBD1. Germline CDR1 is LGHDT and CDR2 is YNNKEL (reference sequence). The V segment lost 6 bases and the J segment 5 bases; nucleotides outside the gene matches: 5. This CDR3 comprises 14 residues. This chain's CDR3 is CASRGQGAGETQYF. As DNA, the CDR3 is TGTGCCAGCAGAGGACAGGGGGCCGGCGAGACCCAGTACTTC.

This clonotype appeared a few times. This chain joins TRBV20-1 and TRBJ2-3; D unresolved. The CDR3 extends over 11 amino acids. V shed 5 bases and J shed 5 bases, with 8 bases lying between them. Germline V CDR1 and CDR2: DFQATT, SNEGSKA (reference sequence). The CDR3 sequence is CSASVGDTQYF. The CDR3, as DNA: TGCAGTGCTTCGGTGGGAGATACGCAGTATTTT.

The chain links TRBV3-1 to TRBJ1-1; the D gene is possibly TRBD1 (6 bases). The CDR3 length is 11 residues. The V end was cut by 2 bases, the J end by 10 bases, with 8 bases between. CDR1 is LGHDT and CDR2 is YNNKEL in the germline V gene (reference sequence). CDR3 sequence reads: CASSQTGRAFF. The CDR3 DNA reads TGTGCCAGCAGCCAAACAGGGAGAGCTTTCTTT.

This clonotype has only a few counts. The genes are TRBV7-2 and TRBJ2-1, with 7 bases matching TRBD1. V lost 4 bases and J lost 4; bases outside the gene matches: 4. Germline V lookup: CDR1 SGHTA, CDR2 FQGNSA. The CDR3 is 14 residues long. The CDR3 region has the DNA TGTGCCAGCAGCTGGCCGGGACAGTACAATGAGCAGTTCTTC. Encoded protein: CASSWPGQYNEQFF.

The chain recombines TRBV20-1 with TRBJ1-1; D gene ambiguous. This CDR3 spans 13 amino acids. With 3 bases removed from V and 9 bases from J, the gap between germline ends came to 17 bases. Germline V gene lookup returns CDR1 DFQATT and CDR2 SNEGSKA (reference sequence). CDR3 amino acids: CSASTQGGRKAFF. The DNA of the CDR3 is TGCAGTGCTAGTACTCAAGGAGGAAGAAAAGCTTTCTTT.